The 32 T cell receptor beta chains listed next were all sequenced from one sample in a study of blood T cells in healthy people across ages. Alongside a J-beta primer mix, a sample-barcoded 5' primer served in a second PCR lasting roughly 7 to 12 cycles. TCRdb reprocessed the 5' RACE reads via MiXCR and lists one record per CDR3 protein. Of roughly 860,000 distinct CDR3 sequences in the sample, around two thirds were seen once. Sequencing input: blood. These receptors were collected from a man aged 30-40 years in good health.

The rearrangement joins TRBV15 to TRBJ2-7; TRBD1 aligns across 11 bases. The CDR3 length is 17 residues. The V gene's germline CDR1 is LNHNV and CDR2 YYDKDF (reference sequence). J was trimmed by 0 bases and V by 0 bases; bases with no gene match: 4. The CDR3 loop reads CATSRDGDRGTSYEQYF. CDR3 sequence (DNA): TGTGCCACCAGCAGAGATGGGGACAGGGGGACCTCCTACGAGCAGTACTTC.

The chain has TRBV6-6 and TRBJ2-7; D might be TRBD1 (5 bases). This CDR3 is 15 amino acids long. Germline CDR1 MNHNY, CDR2 SVGAGI (reference sequence). The germline V and J ends were trimmed by 5 bases and 2 bases, with 16 bases remaining between them. The CDR3 nucleotides are TGTGCCAGCAGTCAGCTGTGGGGCGTAGCCTACGAGCAGTACTTC. It encodes CASSQLWGVAYEQYF.

Here the CDR3 DNA reads TGTGCCAGCAGCCTAGCCGGACGGCTCGGTGAGCAGTTCTTC. Translating it yields CASSLAGRLGEQFF. The gene calls are TRBV28 and TRBJ2-1; TRBD2 might be the D (5 bases). The CDR3 has 14 amino acids. Trimming took off 6 bases at V and 9 bases at J, with 18 bases between the two ends. Germline loops: CDR1 MDHEN, CDR2 SYDVKM.

The CDR3: CASRGWGTTGTETQYF. CDR3 in DNA: TGTGCCAGCAGGGGTTGGGGCACTACAGGAACAGAGACCCAGTACTTC. This sequence joins TRBV6-1 and TRBJ2-5, with D possibly matching TRBD1 (5 bases). V lost 6 bases to trimming and J lost 4 bases, with 21 bases between them. Germline CDR1 MNHNS, CDR2 SASEGT. The CDR3 runs to 16 residues.

The table lists this clonotype with a few counts. This chain joins TRBV7-9 and TRBJ2-4, with D perhaps matching TRBD1 (6 bases). The germline V and J ends were trimmed by 4 bases and 1 base, with 17 bases remaining between them. CDR3 length: 17 residues. CDR1 is SEHNR and CDR2 is FQNEAQ in the germline V gene (reference sequence). The CDR3 loop reads CASSSVTGRSAKNIQYF. The CDR3 nucleotides read TGTGCCAGCAGCTCCGTTACAGGGAGAAGTGCCAAAAACATTCAGTACTTC.

J is TRBJ2-1 and V is TRBV18; D not resolved. V gave up 2 bases and J gave up 6 bases, with 5 bases separating them. CDR3 size: 12 residues. CDR1 is KGHSH and CDR2 is LQKENI in the germline V gene. The CDR3 DNA reads as TGTGCCAGCTCACCATATGGCAATGAGCAGTTCTTC. Protein product: CASSPYGNEQFF.

This clonotype has ten or more counts. The chain recombines TRBV20-1 with TRBJ2-1; the D is unclear. The CDR3 runs to 14 residues. CDR1 and CDR2 from the germline V gene are DFQATT and SNEGSKA (reference sequence). The V gene lost 3 bases and the J gene lost 3 bases, with 12 bases spanning the gap. The CDR3 coding sequence is TGCAGTGCTAGCGTGAGTACAGTCTACAATGAGCAGTTCTTC. Translation: CSASVSTVYNEQFF.

A note on this clonotype: A read error may be the cause here, since a much bigger clone is one base away. This chain joins TRBV7-8 and TRBJ2-7; D gene ambiguous. Germline assignment: CDR1 SGHVS and CDR2 FQNEAQ. V lost 0 bases, J lost 7 bases, and 10 bases lay in between. The CDR3 extends over 13 amino acids. The CDR3 nucleotides read TGTGCCAGCAGCTTAGCGCTAATAATTGAGCAGTACTTC. Amino acids: CASSLALIIEQYF.

This chain connects TRBV11-2 to TRBJ1-5; D is unresolved. Germline CDR1 is SGHAT and CDR2 is FQNNGV. CDR3 length: 15 residues. Trimming took off 0 bases at V and 11 bases at J, with 17 bases between the two ends. The CDR3 loop is CASSLELGGSRTQHF. The DNA of the CDR3 is TGTGCCAGCAGCTTAGAACTTGGCGGAAGCCGGACCCAGCATTTT.

J is TRBJ2-3 and V is TRBV20-1, with unresolved D. The V end was cut by 3 bases, the J end by 5 bases, with 12 bases between. CDR1 is DFQATT and CDR2 is SNEGSKA in the germline V gene (reference sequence). This CDR3 comprises 13 residues. CDR3: CSARAPRRDTQYF. In DNA form, the CDR3 reads TGCAGTGCTAGGGCCCCTAGGAGAGATACGCAGTATTTT.

The chain uses TRBV7-2 and TRBJ2-3, with TRBD2 matching over 14 bases. CDR1 SGHTA and CDR2 FQGNSA come from the germline V gene. CDR3 length: 17 amino acids. The V segment lost 6 bases and the J segment 0 bases; nucleotides outside the gene matches: 5. The CDR3 DNA follows: TGTGCCAGCAGTCGAGGACTAGCGGGGGGTAGCACAGATACGCAGTATTTT. Protein product: CASSRGLAGGSTDTQYF.

This chain connects TRBV29-1 to TRBJ2-7, with 8 nucleotides matching TRBD1. The CDR3 has 12 residues. J lost 2 bases, V lost 6 bases, and 3 bases had no gene match. Germline CDR1 reads SQVTM; CDR2 reads ANQGSEA. CDR3 loop: CSVDRGPYEQYF. CDR3 DNA: TGCAGCGTAGACAGGGGACCCTACGAGCAGTACTTC.

This chain joins TRBV25-1 and TRBJ1-1; tentative D call: TRBD1 (6 bases). Germline V gene sequence: CDR1 MGHDK, CDR2 SYGVNS. Trimming cost V 2 bases and J 2 bases, with 9 bases left between them. The CDR3 consists of 14 residues. The CDR3 loop reads CASSEDRRNTEAFF. The CDR3 nucleotides are TGTGCCAGCAGTGAAGACAGGCGAAACACTGAAGCTTTCTTT.

This clonotype was observed at least ten times. V usage is TRBV20-1 and J usage is TRBJ1-5, with D possibly TRBD1 on 5 matching bases. Deletions cut 5 bases from V and 0 bases from J, with 11 bases between. The CDR3 contains 14 residues. Germline assignment: CDR1 DFQATT and CDR2 SNEGSKA (reference sequence). In DNA, the CDR3 is TGCAGTGCTCTTCAGGGAATTAGCAATCAGCCCCAGCATTTT. It codes for CSALQGISNQPQHF.

The rearrangement uses TRBV7-9 and TRBJ2-7; 7 positions match TRBD1. Germline-derived CDR1 and CDR2 are SEHNR and FQNEAQ (reference sequence). V gave up 5 bases and J gave up 1 base; unmatched junction bases: 8. The CDR3 covers 15 residues. In DNA, the CDR3 is TGTGCCAGCAGCCACCCACAGGGGAAGTCCTACGAGCAGTACTTC. Protein sequence: CASSHPQGKSYEQYF.

There are a few counts of this clonotype. The V gene is TRBV29-1, the J gene TRBJ2-7; the D gene is possibly TRBD1 (6 bases). The CDR3 covers 14 residues. Germline V gene sequence: CDR1 SQVTM, CDR2 ANQGSEA. V was cut by 3 bases and J by 0 bases, with 12 bases left in between. The CDR3 protein is CSVDTTGSSYEQYF. CDR3 nucleotides: TGCAGCGTTGATACGACAGGCAGCTCCTACGAGCAGTACTTC.

The V gene is TRBV29-1, the J gene TRBJ1-1; D is unclear. Between the trimmed V and J ends, which lost 5 bases and 0 bases, there was a span of 10 bases. Germline-derived CDR1 and CDR2 are SQVTM and ANQGSEA. This CDR3 contains 13 residues. This CDR3 is CSVSKGMNTEAFF. The CDR3 nucleotides are TGCAGCGTTTCGAAGGGCATGAACACTGAAGCTTTCTTT.

The gene calls are TRBV7-2 and TRBJ1-4; 10 nucleotides agree with TRBD1. Unmatched junction bases numbered 7, after V lost 5 bases and J lost 7 bases. CDR3 length equals 15 residues. Germline-derived CDR1 and CDR2 are SGHTA and FQGNSA. CDR3 protein: CASSLIDRGREKLFF. CDR3 DNA: TGTGCCAGCAGCCTAATCGACAGGGGGCGTGAAAAACTGTTTTTT.

A few counts support this clonotype. The V gene is TRBV12-3 or TRBV12-4, the J gene TRBJ2-4, with D possibly TRBD1 on 6 matching bases. The closer fit of TRBJ2-7 to the DNA end suggests the J call may be wrong. This CDR3 has 13 residues. The DNA for the CDR3 is TGTGCCAGCAAGGTGGGGGCAAGTCACGAGCAGTACTTC. Protein sequence: CASKVGASHEQYF.

J is TRBJ2-1 and V is TRBV4-3, with D possibly TRBD1 on 6 matching bases. There are 16 residues in the CDR3. Germline CDR1 is LGHNA and CDR2 is YSLEER. The ends were cut back, 0 bases at V and 6 bases at J, with 15 bases in the middle. CDR3 DNA: TGCGCCAGCAGCCAAGATCAGGGGCGAAGGAGCAATGAGCAGTTCTTC. Encoded protein: CASSQDQGRRSNEQFF.

V gene TRBV12-3 or TRBV12-4 combines with J gene TRBJ1-5; D not certain. Trimming pared 1 base from V and 6 bases from J, leaving 13 bases between. This CDR3 contains 15 residues. As DNA, the CDR3 is TGTGCCAGCAGTTTAGTAGGGAGAGGGTCTCAGCCCCAGCATTTT. Encoded protein: CASSLVGRGSQPQHF.

V gene TRBV18 combines with J gene TRBJ2-5, with TRBD1 matching 7 bases. Germline V gene lookup returns CDR1 KGHSH and CDR2 LQKENI. With V trimmed by 1 base and J by 3 bases, 5 bases remained unmatched. The CDR3 is 15 residues long. CDR3 in DNA: TGTGCCAGCTCACCACTCGGACAGGTGAAAGAGACCCAGTACTTC. It codes for CASSPLGQVKETQYF.

The chain combines TRBV4-2 with TRBJ1-1; D gene unclear. The ends were cut back, 4 bases at V and 4 bases at J, with 13 bases in the middle. The CDR3 runs 14 residues. In germline, CDR1 is LGHNA, CDR2 YNFKEQ. The CDR3 DNA is TGTGCCAGCAGCCGAGGTCCGGGCTCCACTGAAGCTTTCTTT. Protein product: CASSRGPGSTEAFF.

The V and J genes are TRBV12-3 or TRBV12-4 and TRBJ2-3; the match to TRBD2 covers 8 bases. With V trimmed by 4 bases and J by 0 bases, 3 bases remained unmatched. This CDR3 is built from 15 residues. The chain's CDR3 is CASSSLAASTDTQYF. CDR3 DNA: TGTGCCAGCAGTTCACTAGCGGCAAGCACAGATACGCAGTATTTT.

V gene TRBV28 combines with J gene TRBJ2-5, with D unclear. This CDR3 is 14 amino acids long. Germline assignment: CDR1 MDHEN and CDR2 SYDVKM. Trimming cost V 3 bases and J 5 bases, with 13 bases left between them. The CDR3 here is CASSFPPPGETQYF. CDR3 in DNA: TGTGCCAGCAGTTTTCCCCCCCCCGGGGAGACCCAGTACTTC. Based on the CDR3 plus reference TRBV28 and TRBJ2-5, the full variable domain is DVKVTQSSRYLVKRTGEKVFLECVQDMDHENMFWYRQDPGLGLRLIYFSYDVKMKEKGDIPEGYSVSREKKERFSLILESASTNQTSMYLCASSFPPPGETQYFGPGTRLLVL.

This clonotype was counted once. The CDR3 loop is CASSLGRKELFF. DNA of the CDR3: TGTGCCAGCAGCCTCGGAAGGAAGGAGCTGTTTTTT. J is TRBJ2-2 and V is TRBV7-9; D is unclear. The CDR3 length is 12 residues. Germline values: CDR1 SEHNR, CDR2 FQNEAQ (reference sequence). V gave up 5 bases and J gave up 10 bases, with 11 bases separating them.

This CDR3 is CASSVVEGKPSQGPNSNYGYTF. CDR3 DNA sequence: TGTGCCAGCAGCGTAGTGGAGGGCAAACCCTCACAGGGCCCTAATTCTAACTATGGCTACACCTTC. This chain joins TRBV9 and TRBJ1-2, with TRBD1 as a possible D gene (6 bases). V lost 0 bases to trimming and J lost 0 bases, with 30 bases between them. The CDR3 length is 22 residues. The germline gives CDR1 SGDLS, CDR2 YYNGEE. Based on the CDR3 plus reference TRBV9 and TRBJ1-2, the full variable domain is DSGVTQTPKHLITATGQRVTLRCSPRSGDLSVYWYQQSLDQGLQFLIQYYNGEERAKGNILERFSAQQFPDLHSELNLSSLELGDSALYFCASSVVEGKPSQGPNSNYGYTFGSGTRLTVV.

The V call is TRBV6-2 or TRBV6-3, the J call TRBJ1-1; D remains ambiguous. Per the germline V gene, CDR1 is MNHEY and CDR2 is SVGEGT. Trimming took off 6 bases at V and 4 bases at J, with 18 bases between the two ends. The CDR3 sequence is 15 residues long. Here the CDR3 reads CASSYAGSLLTEAFF. The DNA for the CDR3 is TGTGCCAGCAGCTACGCGGGGAGTCTTCTCACTGAAGCTTTCTTT.

There are a few counts of this clonotype. The chain employs TRBV4-3 and TRBJ2-7; 7 nucleotides match TRBD2. The CDR3 is 17 residues long. Trimming cost V 3 bases and J 1 base; bases outside gene matches: 12. Germline CDR1 reads LGHNA; CDR2 reads YSLEER. The CDR3 DNA follows: TGCGCCAGCAGCCAGACACTAGGATGGCGGGGGTCCTACGAGCAGTACTTC. Translating gives CASSQTLGWRGSYEQYF.

V gene TRBV11-1 combines with J gene TRBJ2-5; either TRBD1 or TRBD2 may fit D (5 bases each). CDR3 size: 15 residues. Germline assignment: CDR1 SGHAT and CDR2 FQDESV (reference sequence). Trimming removed 5 bases from V and 0 bases from J, with 13 bases in between. The CDR3 region has the DNA TGTGCCAGCAGCAACAATCCGGGACACCAAGAGACCCAGTACTTC. Its protein is CASSNNPGHQETQYF.

The gene calls are TRBV27 and TRBJ2-5; 8 nucleotides line up with TRBD2. The CDR3 contains 15 residues. Germline values: CDR1 MNHEY, CDR2 SMNVEV (reference sequence). The V segment lost 5 bases and the J segment 2 bases; nucleotides outside the gene matches: 7. The chain's CDR3 is CASSPLAGLQETQYF. In DNA, the CDR3 is TGTGCCAGCAGTCCCTTAGCGGGGTTACAAGAGACCCAGTACTTC.

V and J are TRBV20-1 and TRBJ1-1; the D gene is possibly TRBD1 (5 bases). V was clipped by 5 bases and J by 6 bases, with 16 bases between them. Germline values: CDR1 DFQATT, CDR2 SNEGSKA (reference sequence). CDR3 length: 13 amino acids. The CDR3 sequence: CSALGQWGPEAFF. Written as DNA, the CDR3 is TGCAGTGCTCTCGGGCAGTGGGGCCCTGAAGCTTTCTTT.